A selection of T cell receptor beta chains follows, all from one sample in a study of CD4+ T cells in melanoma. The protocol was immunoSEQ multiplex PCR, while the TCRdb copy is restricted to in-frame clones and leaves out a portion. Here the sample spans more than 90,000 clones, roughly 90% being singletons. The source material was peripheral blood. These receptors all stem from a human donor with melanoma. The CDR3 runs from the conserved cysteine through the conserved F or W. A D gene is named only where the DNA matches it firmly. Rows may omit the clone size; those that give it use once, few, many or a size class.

CDR3: CASSPTGANYGYTF
DNA: TGTGCCAGCAGCCCGACAGGGGCGAACTATGGCTACACCTTC
size: .
D: TRBD1
V: TRBV4-2
J: TRBJ1-2

CDR3: CASREAASYEQYF
DNA: TGTGCCAGCAGGGAAGCGGCCTCCTACGAGCAGTACTTC
size: .
D: .
V: TRBV7-2
J: TRBJ2-7

CDR3: CAWAPKGNQPQHF
DNA: TGTGCCTGGGCCCCTAAAGGCAATCAGCCCCAGCATTTT
size: .
D: .
V: TRBV30
J: TRBJ1-5

CDR3: CASSLTSGAYNEQFF
DNA: TGTGCCAGCAGCTTGACTAGCGGGGCCTACAATGAGCAGTTCTTC
size: .
D: TRBD2
V: TRBV7-9
J: TRBJ2-1

CDR3: CASSVTGGWLLAGGNEQFF
DNA: TGTGCCAGCAGCGTTACAGGGGGCTGGTTGCTAGCGGGAGGCAATGAGCAGTTCTTC
size: .
D: TRBD2
V: TRBV9
J: TRBJ2-1

CDR3: CASSLGSSSGANVLTF
DNA: TGTGCCAGCAGCCTCGGCAGCTCCTCTGGGGCCAACGTCCTGACTTTC
size: .
D: .
V: TRBV11-1
J: TRBJ2-6

CDR3: CASSLQSPTASDQPQHF
DNA: TGTGCCAGCTCCCTACAATCCCCGACAGCCTCGGATCAGCCCCAGCATTTT
size: .
D: .
V: TRBV18
J: TRBJ1-5

CDR3: CASSLSAGHLGGYTF
DNA: TGTGCCAGCTCCCTTTCGGCAGGACACTTGGGTGGCTACACCTTC
size: .
D: .
V: TRBV6-1
J: TRBJ1-2

CDR3: CASSVTGDNTEAFF
DNA: TGTGCCAGCAGCGTCACAGGGGATAACACTGAAGCTTTCTTT
size: .
D: TRBD1
V: TRBV7-9
J: TRBJ1-1

CDR3: CASSPSGTGVSLNAFF
DNA: TGCGCCAGCAGCCCGTCCGGGACAGGGGTTTCCCTGAACGCTTTCTTT
size: .
D: TRBD1
V: TRBV5-1
J: TRBJ1-1

CDR3: CASSVGRSNTGELFF
DNA: TGTGCCAGCAGCGTAGGCAGATCGAACACCGGGGAGCTGTTTTTT
size: .
D: .
V: TRBV9
J: TRBJ2-2

CDR3: CASSLVASDTDTQYF
DNA: TGTGCCAGCAGTTTGGTAGCGAGCGACACAGATACGCAGTATTTT
size: .
D: .
V: TRBV27
J: TRBJ2-3

CDR3: CASSLQVPPYEQYF
DNA: TGTGCCAGCAGCTTACAAGTTCCGCCCTACGAGCAGTACTTC
size: .
D: .
V: TRBV7-6
J: TRBJ2-7

CDR3: CASSLLAGDTGELFF
DNA: TGCGCCAGCAGCTTGCTAGCGGGGGACACCGGGGAGCTGTTTTTT
size: .
D: TRBD2
V: TRBV5-1
J: TRBJ2-2

CDR3: CASSQDREDTQYF
DNA: TGCGCCAGCAGCCAGGACAGGGAAGATACGCAGTATTTT
size: .
D: TRBD1
V: TRBV5-1
J: TRBJ2-3

CDR3: CASSVRAGNQETQYF
DNA: TGTGCCAGCAGCGTAAGGGCTGGAAACCAAGAGACCCAGTACTTC
size: .
D: .
V: TRBV9
J: TRBJ2-5

CDR3: CACILQGAYEQYF
DNA: TGTGCCTGTATATTACAGGGGGCTTACGAGCAGTACTTC
size: .
D: TRBD1
V: TRBV30
J: TRBJ2-7

CDR3: CASSPRLAGSETQYF
DNA: TGCGCCAGCAGCCCCCGACTAGCGGGATCAGAGACCCAGTACTTC
size: once
D: TRBD2
V: TRBV5-1
J: TRBJ2-5

CDR3: CASSSTWGTETQYF
DNA: TGTGCCAGCAGTTCGACATGGGGCACGGAGACCCAGTACTTC
size: .
D: .
V: TRBV7-2
J: TRBJ2-5

CDR3: CASSEGQGTEKLFF
DNA: TGTGCCAGCAGTGAGGGACAGGGAACTGAAAAACTGTTTTTT
size: .
D: TRBD1
V: TRBV2
J: TRBJ1-4

CDR3: CATSRLRDYLSGELFF
DNA: TGTGCCACCAGCAGACTACGGGACTACCTGTCCGGGGAGCTGTTTTTT
size: .
D: TRBD2
V: TRBV15
J: TRBJ2-2

CDR3: CASSPRTEAFF
DNA: TGTGCCAGCAGCCCTCGTACTGAAGCTTTCTTT
size: .
D: .
V: TRBV7-9
J: TRBJ1-1

CDR3: CASSSTGTSAYEQYF
DNA: TGTGCCAGCAGTAGTACCGGGACTAGTGCCTACGAGCAGTACTTC
size: .
D: TRBD2
V: TRBV27
J: TRBJ2-7

CDR3: CASTGRMNTEAFF
DNA: TGTGCCAGTACGGGACGTATGAACACTGAAGCTTTCTTT
size: .
D: .
V: TRBV6-5
J: TRBJ1-1

CDR3: CASTDRGRGEKLFF
DNA: TGTGCCAGCACCGACAGGGGGCGGGGAGAAAAACTGTTTTTT
size: .
D: TRBD1
V: TRBV2
J: TRBJ1-4

CDR3: CASSPLKGENEQFF
DNA: TGTGCCAGCAGCCCCCTGAAGGGGGAGAATGAGCAGTTCTTC
size: .
D: .
V: TRBV9
J: TRBJ2-1

CDR3: CSSGQGYEQYF
DNA: TGCAGCAGCGGACAGGGCTACGAGCAGTACTTC
size: .
D: TRBD1
V: TRBV20-1
J: TRBJ2-7

CDR3: CASSIPGSYEQYF
DNA: TGTGCCAGTAGTATACCTGGGTCCTACGAGCAGTACTTC
size: .
D: .
V: TRBV19
J: TRBJ2-7

CDR3: CASSLAGGSGGYTF
DNA: TGCGCCAGCAGCTTGGCCGGGGGGTCGGGTGGCTACACCTTC
size: .
D: .
V: TRBV5-1
J: TRBJ1-2

CDR3: CASSYPGTGMGEQYF
DNA: TGTGCCAGCAGTTACCCCGGGACAGGGATGGGAGAGCAGTACTTC
size: .
D: TRBD1
V: TRBV6-5
J: TRBJ2-7

CDR3: CASSRSLDRGNYGYTF
DNA: TGTGCCAGCAGCCGATCTCTGGACAGAGGTAACTATGGCTACACCTTC
size: many
D: .
V: TRBV5-6
J: TRBJ1-2

CDR3: CASMPGGSNYGYTF
DNA: TGTGCCAGCATGCCAGGGGGATCTAACTATGGCTACACCTTC
size: .
D: TRBD1
V: TRBV6-1
J: TRBJ1-2

CDR3: CASSLPGTNAKNIQYF
DNA: TGCGCCAGCAGCTTGCCGGGAACAAACGCCAAAAACATTCAGTACTTC
size: .
D: .
V: TRBV5-1
J: TRBJ2-4

CDR3: CASSLIQGELFF
DNA: TGCGCCAGCAGCTTGATCCAGGGGGAGCTGTTTTTT
size: .
D: .
V: TRBV5-1
J: TRBJ2-2

CDR3: CASSLWDGYTQYF
DNA: TGTGCCAGCAGCTTATGGGACGGATATACGCAGTATTTT
size: .
D: .
V: TRBV7-9
J: TRBJ2-3

CDR3: CASSLGGFGGQGHEQYF
DNA: TGTGCCAGCAGCTTAGGTGGATTCGGCGGGCAGGGCCACGAGCAGTACTTC
size: .
D: .
V: TRBV7-9
J: TRBJ2-7

CDR3: CASSYGANSPLHF
DNA: TGTGCCAGCAGTTACGGGGCGAATTCACCCCTCCACTTT
size: .
D: .
V: TRBV6-5
J: TRBJ1-6

CDR3: CASSLAGGTGETQYF
DNA: TGTGCCAGCAGCTTGGCGGGGGGAACGGGAGAGACCCAGTACTTC
size: .
D: TRBD2
V: TRBV5-4
J: TRBJ2-5

CDR3: CSVEGWVRGGLITDTQYF
DNA: TGCAGCGTTGAAGGTTGGGTTCGTGGGGGGTTAATCACAGATACGCAGTATTTT
size: .
D: .
V: TRBV29-1
J: TRBJ2-3

CDR3: CASRPDRGNEQYF
DNA: TGCGCCAGCAGACCGGACAGGGGCAACGAGCAGTACTTC
size: .
D: TRBD1
V: TRBV23-1
J: TRBJ2-7

CDR3: CAISERGPGAGSPLHF
DNA: TGTGCCATCAGTGAAAGGGGGCCAGGGGCAGGTTCACCCCTCCACTTT
size: once
D: TRBD1
V: TRBV10-3
J: TRBJ1-6

CDR3: CASSDLGQASGYTF
DNA: TGTGCCAGCAGTGATTTGGGACAGGCCTCGGGCTACACCTTC
size: .
D: TRBD1
V: TRBV6-1
J: TRBJ1-2

CDR3: CASSYRDWEQFF
DNA: TGTGCCAGCAGCTACCGGGACTGGGAGCAGTTCTTC
size: .
D: .
V: TRBV7-9
J: TRBJ2-1

CDR3: CASSLINTGVDGYTF
DNA: TGTGCCAGCAGCCTTATCAATACAGGGGTAGATGGCTACACCTTC
size: .
D: TRBD1
V: TRBV5-4
J: TRBJ1-2

CDR3: CASSEGGYGYTF
DNA: TGTGCCAGCAGTGAGGGGGGCTATGGCTACACCTTC
size: .
D: .
V: TRBV28
J: TRBJ1-2

CDR3: CASSPGPGELFF
DNA: TGTGCCAGCTCACCAGGTCCCGGCGAACTGTTTTTT
size: .
D: .
V: TRBV18
J: TRBJ1-4

CDR3: CASSQATGANEKLFF
DNA: TGTGCCAGCAGCCAAGCCACCGGAGCTAATGAAAAACTGTTTTTT
size: few
D: .
V: TRBV14
J: TRBJ1-4

CDR3: CASRPRDSDEQFF
DNA: TGTGCCAGCAGACCCCGGGACAGCGATGAGCAGTTCTTC
size: .
D: TRBD1
V: TRBV11-3
J: TRBJ2-1

CDR3: CASSTSGVAGVEQFF
DNA: TGTGCCAGTAGTACTAGCGGGGTAGCGGGAGTTGAGCAGTTCTTC
size: .
D: TRBD2
V: TRBV19
J: TRBJ2-1

CDR3: CTSSRLPPPSITQYF
DNA: TGCACCAGCAGCCGTTTACCTCCTCCAAGCATTACGCAGTATTTT
size: .
D: .
V: TRBV1
J: TRBJ2-3